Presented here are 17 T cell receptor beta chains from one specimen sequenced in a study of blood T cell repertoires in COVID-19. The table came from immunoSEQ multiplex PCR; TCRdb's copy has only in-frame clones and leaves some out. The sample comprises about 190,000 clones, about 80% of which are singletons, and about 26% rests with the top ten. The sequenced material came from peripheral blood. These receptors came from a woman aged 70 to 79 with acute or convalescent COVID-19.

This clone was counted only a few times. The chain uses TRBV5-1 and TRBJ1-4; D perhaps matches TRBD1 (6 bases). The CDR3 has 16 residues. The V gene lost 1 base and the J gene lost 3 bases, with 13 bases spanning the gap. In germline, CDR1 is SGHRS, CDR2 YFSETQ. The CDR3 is CASSLTGGAANEKLFF. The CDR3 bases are TGCGCCAGCAGCTTGACGGGGGGCGCGGCTAATGAAAAACTGTTTTTT.

The CDR3 loop reads CASSWFSGRSDEQFF. CDR3 bases: TGTGCCAGCAGCTGGTTTAGCGGGAGGTCCGATGAGCAGTTCTTC. V gene TRBV7-9 combines with J gene TRBJ2-1; 10 bases are a match to TRBD2. The V segment lost 4 bases and the J segment 8 bases; nucleotides outside the gene matches: 8. The CDR3 has 15 residues. Per germline, CDR1 SEHNR and CDR2 FQNEAQ (reference sequence).

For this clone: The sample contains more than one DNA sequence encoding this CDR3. Here the CDR3 DNA reads TGTGCCTGGAGTGGCGGGGCCACTGAAGCTTTCTTT. Translating gives CAWSGGATEAFF. This chain connects TRBV30 to TRBJ1-1; D perhaps matches TRBD1 (5 bases). The CDR3 contains 12 residues. Per the germline V gene, CDR1 is GTSNPN and CDR2 is SVGIG (reference sequence). V lost 1 base and J lost 4, with 7 bases in between.

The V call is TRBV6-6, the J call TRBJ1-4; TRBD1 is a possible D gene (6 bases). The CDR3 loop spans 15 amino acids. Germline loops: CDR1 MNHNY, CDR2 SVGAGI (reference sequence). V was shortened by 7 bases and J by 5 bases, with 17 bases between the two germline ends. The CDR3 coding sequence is TGTGCCAGCACCGATAGGGGGGGGTGGAATGAAAAACTGTTTTTT. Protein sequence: CASTDRGGWNEKLFF.

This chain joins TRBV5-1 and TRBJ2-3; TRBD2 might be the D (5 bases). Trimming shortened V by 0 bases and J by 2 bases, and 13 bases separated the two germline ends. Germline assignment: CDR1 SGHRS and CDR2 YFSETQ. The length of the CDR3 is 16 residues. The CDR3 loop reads CASSLEVADFTDTQYF. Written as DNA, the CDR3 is TGCGCCAGCAGCTTGGAGGTCGCGGACTTCACAGATACGCAGTATTTT.

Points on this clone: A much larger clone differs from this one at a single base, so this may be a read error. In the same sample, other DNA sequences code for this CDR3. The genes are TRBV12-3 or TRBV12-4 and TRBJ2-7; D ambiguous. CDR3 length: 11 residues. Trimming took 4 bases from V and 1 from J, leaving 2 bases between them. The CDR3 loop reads CASSSSYEQYF. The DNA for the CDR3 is TGTGCCAGCAGTTCGTCCTACGAGCAGTACTTC.

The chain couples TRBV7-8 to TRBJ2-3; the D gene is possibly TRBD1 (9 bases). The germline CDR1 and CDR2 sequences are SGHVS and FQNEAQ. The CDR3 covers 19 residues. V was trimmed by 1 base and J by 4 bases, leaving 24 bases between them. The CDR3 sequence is CASSLVGSGGQGWADTQYF. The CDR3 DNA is TGTGCCAGCAGCTTAGTCGGGAGCGGGGGACAGGGTTGGGCAGATACGCAGTATTTT.

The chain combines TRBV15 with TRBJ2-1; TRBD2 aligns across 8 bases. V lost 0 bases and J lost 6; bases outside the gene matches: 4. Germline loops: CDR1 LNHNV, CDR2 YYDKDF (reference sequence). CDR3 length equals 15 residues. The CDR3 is CATSRDPGLVNEQFF. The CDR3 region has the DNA TGTGCCACCAGCAGAGACCCGGGACTAGTCAATGAGCAGTTCTTC.

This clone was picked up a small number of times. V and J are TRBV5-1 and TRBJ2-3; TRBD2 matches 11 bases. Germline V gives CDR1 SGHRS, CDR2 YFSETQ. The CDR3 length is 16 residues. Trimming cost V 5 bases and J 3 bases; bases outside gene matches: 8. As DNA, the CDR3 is TGCGCCAGCAGGGCAGGCGCTAGCGGGAGGACAGATACGCAGTATTTT. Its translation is CASRAGASGRTDTQYF.

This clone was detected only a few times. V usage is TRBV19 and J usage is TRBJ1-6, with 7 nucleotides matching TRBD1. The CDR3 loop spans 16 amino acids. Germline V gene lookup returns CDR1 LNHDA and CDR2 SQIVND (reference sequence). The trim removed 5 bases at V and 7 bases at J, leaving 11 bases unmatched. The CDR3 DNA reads TGTGCCAGTAGTGCAAACCGGGACAGTCTAAATTCACCCCTCCACTTT. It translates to CASSANRDSLNSPLHF.

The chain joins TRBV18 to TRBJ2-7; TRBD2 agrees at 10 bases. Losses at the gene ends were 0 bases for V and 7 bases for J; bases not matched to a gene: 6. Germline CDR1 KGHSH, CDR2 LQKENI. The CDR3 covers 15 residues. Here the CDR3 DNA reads TGTGCCAGCTCACCACCGTCAAGCGGGAGGGGAGAGCAGTACTTC. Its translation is CASSPPSSGRGEQYF.

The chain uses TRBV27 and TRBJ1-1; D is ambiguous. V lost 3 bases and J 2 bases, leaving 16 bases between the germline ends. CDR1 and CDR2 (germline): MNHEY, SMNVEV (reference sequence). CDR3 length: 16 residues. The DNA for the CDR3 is TGTGCCAGCAGTTTTGGAGGGAAGCGAGGAAACACTGAAGCTTTCTTT. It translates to CASSFGGKRGNTEAFF.

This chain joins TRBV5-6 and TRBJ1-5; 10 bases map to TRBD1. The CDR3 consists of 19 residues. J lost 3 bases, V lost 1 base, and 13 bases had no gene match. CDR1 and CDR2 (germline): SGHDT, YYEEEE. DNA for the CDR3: TGTGCCAGCAGCTTGAGTATCGGGACAGGGGCTTTTGTCAATCAGCCCCAGCATTTT. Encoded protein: CASSLSIGTGAFVNQPQHF.

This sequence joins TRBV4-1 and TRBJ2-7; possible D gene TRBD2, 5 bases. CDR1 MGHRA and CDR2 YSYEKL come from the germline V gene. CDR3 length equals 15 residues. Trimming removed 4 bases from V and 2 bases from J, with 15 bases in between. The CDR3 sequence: CASSLEKGVPYEQYF. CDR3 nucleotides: TGCGCCAGCAGCCTAGAAAAGGGAGTCCCCTACGAGCAGTACTTC.

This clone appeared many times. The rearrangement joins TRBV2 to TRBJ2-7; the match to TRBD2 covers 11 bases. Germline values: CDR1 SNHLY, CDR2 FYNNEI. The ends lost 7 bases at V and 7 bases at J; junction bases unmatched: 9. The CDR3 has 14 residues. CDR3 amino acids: CASKASGRLGEQYF. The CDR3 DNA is TGTGCCAGCAAGGCTAGCGGGAGGTTGGGGGAGCAGTACTTC.

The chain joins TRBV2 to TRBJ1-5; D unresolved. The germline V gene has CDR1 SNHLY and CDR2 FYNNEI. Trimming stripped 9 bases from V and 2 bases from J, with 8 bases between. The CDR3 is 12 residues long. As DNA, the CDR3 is TGTGCCAGAGGAGTGGGCAATCAGCCCCAGCATTTT. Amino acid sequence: CARGVGNQPQHF.

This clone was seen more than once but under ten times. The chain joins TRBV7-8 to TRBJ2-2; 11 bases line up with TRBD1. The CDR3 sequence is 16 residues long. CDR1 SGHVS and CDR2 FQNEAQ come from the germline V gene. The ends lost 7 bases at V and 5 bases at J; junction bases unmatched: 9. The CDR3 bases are TGTGCCAGCACCCTGGGGGGACAGGGGGTTACCGGGGAGCTGTTTTTT. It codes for CASTLGGQGVTGELFF.